One sample yielded the 20 T cell receptor beta chains listed below, sequenced in a study of blood T cell repertoires in COVID-19 (dated by TCRdb to between 2020 and 2021). The receptor library was made with the immunoSEQ multiplex PCR assay. TCRdb obtained this table from immuneACCESS and retained in-frame rearrangements with V and J assigned. These tables miss some clones; where compared with another copy, unresolved V genes account for less than half of the shortfall, and the remainder is unexplained. The sample has around 300,000 clones on record, 85% to 90% of them singletons. The leading ten clones occupy roughly 15% of the sample. The sequenced material came from peripheral blood. The receptors here all came from a human donor in a cohort sampled during active COVID-19.

The rearrangement uses TRBV7-8 and TRBJ1-3; no definite D call. The germline gives CDR1 SGHVS, CDR2 FQNEAQ. V was trimmed by 2 bases and J by 2 bases, leaving 4 bases between them. This CDR3 is built from 13 residues. CDR3 bases: TGTGCCAGCAGCTTAATAGCTGGAAACACCATATATTTT. This codes for CASSLIAGNTIYF.

V gene TRBV28 combines with J gene TRBJ2-7; the match to TRBD2 covers 11 bases. V shed 7 bases, J shed 6 bases, and the junction held 5 bases outside the gene matches. CDR3 length: 13 residues. Per the germline V gene, CDR1 is MDHEN and CDR2 is SYDVKM. The CDR3 nucleotides read TGTGCCAGCATTCTTAGCGGGAGGGGCGAGCAGTACTTC. Its protein product is CASILSGRGEQYF.

The V and J genes are TRBV6-1 and TRBJ2-1; tentatively, D is TRBD2 (5 bases). CDR1 is MNHNS and CDR2 is SASEGT in the germline V gene. V was trimmed by 0 bases and J by 15 bases, leaving 21 bases between them. CDR3 length: 15 residues. CDR3 sequence reads: CASSEALLAGLHTFF. DNA for the CDR3: TGTGCCAGCAGTGAAGCGCTTCTAGCCGGCCTACACACGTTCTTC.

The rearrangement links TRBV5-1 to TRBJ2-1, with 10 bases lining up with TRBD2. Looked up from germline, CDR1 is SGHRS and CDR2 is YFSETQ. With V trimmed by 1 base and J by 8 bases, 3 bases remained unmatched. This CDR3 is 14 amino acids long. In nucleotides, the CDR3 is TGCGCCAGCAGCTTGAACCTAGCGGGAGATGAGCAGTTCTTC. As protein: CASSLNLAGDEQFF.

The V and J genes are TRBV18 and TRBJ2-3; possibly TRBD1 for D (6 bases). CDR1 and CDR2 from the germline V gene are KGHSH and LQKENI. V lost 2 bases and J lost 3, with 15 bases in between. The CDR3 loop spans 16 amino acids. The CDR3 DNA is TGTGCCAGCTCACCATCAGCAGGGGCAGGGACAGATACGCAGTATTTT. The encoded protein is CASSPSAGAGTDTQYF.

V gene TRBV4-1 combines with J gene TRBJ2-2; no definite D call. V lost 2 bases, J lost 2 bases, and 9 bases lay in between. Germline CDR1 is MGHRA and CDR2 is YSYEKL. This CDR3 comprises 15 residues. DNA of the CDR3: TGCGCCAGCAGCCAATGGCCCGATAACACCGGGGAGCTGTTTTTT. As protein: CASSQWPDNTGELFF.

CDR3: CASSSGRAEVGYEQYF. The CDR3, as DNA: TGCGCCAGCAGCTCGGGTCGGGCGGAGGTAGGATACGAGCAGTACTTC. This chain joins TRBV5-1 and TRBJ2-7; D may be TRBD2 (5 bases). The ends were cut back, 3 bases at V and 4 bases at J, with 20 bases in the middle. The CDR3 totals 16 residues. From germline, CDR1 is SGHRS and CDR2 YFSETQ.

This chain links TRBV29-1 with TRBJ1-2; no firm D call. V lost 2 bases and J lost 8, with 12 bases in between. The CDR3 length is 12 residues. CDR1 is SQVTM and CDR2 is ANQGSEA in the germline V gene. CDR3 nucleotide sequence: TGCAGCGTTGAATGGTCCGGGGTGGGCTACACCTTC. Its protein is CSVEWSGVGYTF.

The genes are TRBV7-6 and TRBJ2-2, with TRBD2 identical over 9 bases. CDR1 is SGHVS and CDR2 is FNYEAQ in the germline V gene. Unmatched junction bases numbered 5, after V lost 8 bases and J lost 4 bases. The CDR3 runs 14 residues. CDR3 sequence (DNA): TGTGCCAGCTCCGCGGGGGGGGGCACCGGGGAGCTGTTTTTT. Translation gives CASSAGGGTGELFF.

The chain couples TRBV3-1 (or the pseudogene TRBV3-2) to TRBJ1-2, with 11 nucleotides matching TRBD1. CDR1 LGHDT and CDR2 YNNKEL come from the germline V gene (reference sequence). The CDR3 consists of 13 residues. With V trimmed by 4 bases and J by 13 bases, 8 bases remained unmatched. CDR3 in DNA: TGTGCCAGCAGCCCCGGGACAGGGGGGAGATGCACCTTC. It yields the protein CASSPGTGGRCTF.

V usage is TRBV7-6 and J usage is TRBJ1-1; 9 bases fit TRBD1. This CDR3 region has 16 residues. The J segment lost 0 bases and the V segment lost 5 bases, leaving 7 bases of the junction unmatched. Per the germline V gene, CDR1 is SGHVS and CDR2 is FNYEAQ. CDR3 loop: CASSGGQGLMNTEAFF. For the CDR3, the DNA is TGTGCCAGCAGCGGAGGACAGGGGCTCATGAACACTGAAGCTTTCTTT. The full variable domain, completed using reference TRBV7-6 and TRBJ1-1, is GAGVSQSPRYKVTKRGQDVALRCDPISGHVSLYWYRQALGQGPEFLTYFNYEAQQDKSGLPNDRFSAERPEGSISTLTIQRTEQRDSAMYRCASSGGQGLMNTEAFFGQGTRLTVV.

The V and J genes are TRBV28 and TRBJ2-7; tentative D call: TRBD2 (6 bases). The CDR3 runs 17 residues. The germline gives CDR1 MDHEN, CDR2 SYDVKM. V was clipped by 5 bases and J by 0 bases, with 20 bases between them. CDR3 residues: CASSPLLGGGSSYEQYF. CDR3 DNA: TGTGCCAGCAGTCCCCTGCTGGGAGGAGGGAGCTCCTACGAGCAGTACTTC. Filled out from reference TRBV28 and TRBJ2-7, the complete variable domain reads DVKVTQSSRYLVKRTGEKVFLECVQDMDHENMFWYRQDPGLGLRLIYFSYDVKMKEKGDIPEGYSVSREKKERFSLILESASTNQTSMYLCASSPLLGGGSSYEQYFGPGTRLTVT.

The V and J genes are TRBV27 and TRBJ1-1; TRBD1 agrees at 7 bases. Germline-derived CDR1 and CDR2 are MNHEY and SMNVEV (reference sequence). The V and J ends lost 3 bases and 3 bases, in that order; junction bases with no gene match: 1. The CDR3 sequence is 13 residues long. The CDR3 loop is CASSLRGHTEAFF. CDR3 coding DNA: TGTGCCAGCAGTTTGAGGGGGCACACTGAAGCTTTCTTT.

The rearrangement links TRBV15 to TRBJ2-5; TRBD2 is a possible D gene (6 bases). Trimming left V 3 bases short and J 6 bases short, with 11 bases between. This CDR3 spans 13 amino acids. The germline V gene has CDR1 LNHNV and CDR2 YYDKDF (reference sequence). The CDR3 DNA reads TGTGCCACCAGCAGGTCACTAGCTAAGACCCAGTACTTC. It codes for CATSRSLAKTQYF.

The genes are TRBV7-9 and TRBJ2-5; 8 positions agree with TRBD1. The CDR3 spans 14 residues. Germline V CDR1 and CDR2: SEHNR, FQNEAQ (reference sequence). After removal of 5 bases from V and 1 base from J, the junction contained 3 bases not matched to a gene. CDR3 nucleotide sequence: TGTGCCAGCAGCCGTACAGGGGGCCAAGAGACCCAGTACTTC. It specifies CASSRTGGQETQYF.

The chain uses TRBV3-1 (or the pseudogene TRBV3-2) and TRBJ2-5; D gene unclear. Trimming removed 4 bases at V and 5 bases at J, with 14 bases between. Germline CDR1 reads LGHDT; CDR2 reads YNNKEL (reference sequence). This CDR3 is 14 amino acids long. CDR3 sequence (DNA): TGTGCCAGCAGCCTCTCCTCCAGGTGGGAGACCCAGTACTTC. It translates to CASSLSSRWETQYF.

The rearrangement links TRBV5-1 to TRBJ2-7; weak D call: TRBD1 (6 bases). Germline assignment: CDR1 SGHRS and CDR2 YFSETQ. The CDR3 sequence is 15 residues long. The germline V and J ends were trimmed by 0 bases and 4 bases, with 14 bases remaining between them. CDR3 sequence reads: CASSLAGQGRYEQYF. The CDR3 region has the DNA TGCGCCAGCAGCTTGGCCGGTCAGGGGCGGTACGAGCAGTACTTC.

J is TRBJ1-6 and V is TRBV18; D is unresolved. V lost 3 bases to trimming and J lost 0 bases, with 12 bases between them. This CDR3 comprises 17 residues. Germline CDR1 and CDR2: KGHSH and LQKENI. The CDR3 DNA reads as TGTGCCAGCTCACCGCTTTCCCCGGGCTCCTATAATTCACCCCTCCACTTT. Translating it yields CASSPLSPGSYNSPLHF.

The chain links TRBV15 to TRBJ1-3; the D is unclear. The CDR3 covers 16 residues. Per the germline V gene, CDR1 is LNHNV and CDR2 is YYDKDF (reference sequence). The V end was cut by 2 bases, the J end by 3 bases, with 14 bases between. The CDR3 spells CATSRRLGEVGNTIYF. The CDR3, as DNA: TGTGCCACCAGCAGACGCCTAGGAGAAGTTGGAAACACCATATATTTT.

The chain combines TRBV18 with TRBJ2-1; TRBD2 aligns across 9 bases. Germline V gene lookup returns CDR1 KGHSH and CDR2 LQKENI. J lost 6 bases, V lost 2 bases, and 8 bases had no gene match. CDR3 length: 16 residues. The chain's CDR3 is CASSPIPAGGFNEQFF. For the CDR3, the DNA is TGTGCCAGCTCACCAATTCCAGCGGGAGGTTTCAATGAGCAGTTCTTC.